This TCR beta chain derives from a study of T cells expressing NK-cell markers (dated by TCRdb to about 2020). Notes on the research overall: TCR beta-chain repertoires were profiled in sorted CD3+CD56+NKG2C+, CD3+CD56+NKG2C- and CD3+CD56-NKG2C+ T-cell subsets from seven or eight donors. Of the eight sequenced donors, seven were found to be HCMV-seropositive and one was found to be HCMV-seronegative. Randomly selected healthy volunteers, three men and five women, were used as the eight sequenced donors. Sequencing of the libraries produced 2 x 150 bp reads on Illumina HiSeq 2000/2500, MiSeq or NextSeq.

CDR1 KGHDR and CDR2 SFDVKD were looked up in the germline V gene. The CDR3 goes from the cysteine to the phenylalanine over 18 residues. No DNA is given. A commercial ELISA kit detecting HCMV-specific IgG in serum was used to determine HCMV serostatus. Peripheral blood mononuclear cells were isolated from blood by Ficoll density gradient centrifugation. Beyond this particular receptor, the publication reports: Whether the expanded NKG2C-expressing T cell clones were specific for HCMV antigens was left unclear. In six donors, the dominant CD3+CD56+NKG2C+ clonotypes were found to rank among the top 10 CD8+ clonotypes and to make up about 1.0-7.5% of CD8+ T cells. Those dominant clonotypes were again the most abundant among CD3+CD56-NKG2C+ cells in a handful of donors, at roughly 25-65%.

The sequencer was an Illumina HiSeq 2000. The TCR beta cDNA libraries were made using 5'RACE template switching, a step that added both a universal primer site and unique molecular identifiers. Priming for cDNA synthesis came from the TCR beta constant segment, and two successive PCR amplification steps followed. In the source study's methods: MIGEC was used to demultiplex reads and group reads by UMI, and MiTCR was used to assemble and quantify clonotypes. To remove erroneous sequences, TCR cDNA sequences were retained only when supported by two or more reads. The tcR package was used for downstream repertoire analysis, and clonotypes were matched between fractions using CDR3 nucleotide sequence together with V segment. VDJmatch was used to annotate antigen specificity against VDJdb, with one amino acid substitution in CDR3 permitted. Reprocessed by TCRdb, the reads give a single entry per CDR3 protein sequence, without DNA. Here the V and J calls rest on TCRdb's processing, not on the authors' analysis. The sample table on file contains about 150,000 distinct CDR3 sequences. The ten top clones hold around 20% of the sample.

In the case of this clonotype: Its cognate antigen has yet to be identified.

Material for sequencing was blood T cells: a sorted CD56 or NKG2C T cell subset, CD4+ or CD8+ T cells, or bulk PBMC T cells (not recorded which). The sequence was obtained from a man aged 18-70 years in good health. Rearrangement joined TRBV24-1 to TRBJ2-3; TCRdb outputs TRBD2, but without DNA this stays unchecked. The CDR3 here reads CATSDTTRGGPLVDTQYF.